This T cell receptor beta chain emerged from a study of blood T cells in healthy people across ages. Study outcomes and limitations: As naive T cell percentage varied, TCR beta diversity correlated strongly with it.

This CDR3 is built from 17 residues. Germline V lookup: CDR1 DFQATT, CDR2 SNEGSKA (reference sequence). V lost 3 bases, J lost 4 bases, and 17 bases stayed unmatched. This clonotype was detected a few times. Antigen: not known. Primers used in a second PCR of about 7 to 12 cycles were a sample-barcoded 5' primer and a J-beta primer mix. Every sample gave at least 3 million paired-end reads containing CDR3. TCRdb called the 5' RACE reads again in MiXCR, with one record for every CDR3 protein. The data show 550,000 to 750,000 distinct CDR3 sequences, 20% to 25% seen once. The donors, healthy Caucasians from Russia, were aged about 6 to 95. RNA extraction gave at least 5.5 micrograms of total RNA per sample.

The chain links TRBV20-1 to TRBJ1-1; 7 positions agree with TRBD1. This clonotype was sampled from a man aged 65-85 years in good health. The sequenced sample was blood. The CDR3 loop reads CSASPDREGVLITEAFF. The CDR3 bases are TGCAGTGCTAGCCCCGACAGGGAAGGGGTGCTGATCACTGAAGCTTTCTTT.